This record concerns one TCR beta chain sequence. The data are from a study of CD4 and CD8 cells across lung adenocarcinoma regions. Looked up from germline, CDR1 is SGDLS and CDR2 is YYNGEE. There are 15 residues in the CDR3. V was trimmed by 5 bases and J by 4 bases, leaving 19 bases between them. TCRdb reanalysed the PCR reads using MiXCR and keeps one entry per CDR3 protein. The sample records approximately 25,000 distinct CDR3 sequences, more than 40% being singletons. This clonotype originated in a male donor with lung adenocarcinoma. The CD4 and CD8 labels of this study may be unreliable. Input material: CD8+ T cells from the center of a lung tumor. J is TRBJ2-7 and V is TRBV9; D perhaps matches TRBD2 (6 bases). CDR3 in amino acids: CASSIQVGGTYEQYF. The CDR3 coding sequence is TGTGCCAGCAGTATCCAGGTCGGGGGTACATACGAGCAGTACTTC.